This is a list of T cell receptor beta chains from one sample in a study of identical twins. TCRdb called the 5' RACE reads again in MiXCR, with one record for every CDR3 protein. In the table there are 550,000 to 700,000 distinct CDR3 sequences, approximately 22% of which are singletons. The same specimen was also included in a second study, on T cells expressing NK-cell markers.

Sequencing used PBMCs. These receptors were collected from a woman aged 18-30 years in good health. CDR3s include the opening cysteine and the closing phenylalanine or tryptophan. The D gene is left open where the match is weak. Where a row states a size, it is once, few, many or the class of an expanded clone; other rows omit it.

TRBV9	TRBJ1-5	.	.	CASSVGPNQPQHF	TGTGCCAGCAGCGTAGGGCCCAATCAGCCCCAGCATTTT
TRBV7-9	TRBJ2-3	.	TRBD2	CASAPTGERGTDTQYF	TGTGCCAGCGCTCCCACCGGGGAGCGGGGAACAGATACGCAGTATTTT
TRBV29-1	TRBJ1-1	few	.	CSVGNIRVMNTEAFF	TGCAGCGTTGGGAATATCAGGGTAATGAACACTGAAGCTTTCTTT
TRBV5-1	TRBJ2-3	.	.	CASSSAAGDTQYF	TGCGCCAGCAGCTCGGCAGCGGGAGATACGCAGTATTTT
TRBV13	TRBJ2-3	many	TRBD2	CASSRGRTDTQYF	TGTGCCAGCAGCCGCGGGAGGACAGATACGCAGTATTTT
TRBV29-1	TRBJ2-7	.	.	CSVETGRRREQYF	TGCAGCGTTGAGACTGGCCGTAGGAGGGAGCAGTACTTC
TRBV11-1	TRBJ2-5	.	.	CASSPPVDGGVKTQYF	TGTGCCAGCAGCCCCCCGGTGGACGGCGGCGTGAAGACCCAGTACTTC
TRBV2	TRBJ1-1	.	.	CASKQDTEAFF	TGTGCCAGCAAACAGGACACTGAAGCTTTCTTT
TRBV6-5	TRBJ2-1	many	TRBD1	CASSYLGTGSYNEQFF	TGTGCCAGCAGTTACTTAGGGACAGGCTCCTACAATGAGCAGTTCTTC
TRBV20-1	TRBJ2-1	few	TRBD2	CSASLFLRGGGEQFF	TGCAGTGCTAGTTTGTTTCTGCGGGGGGGCGGTGAGCAGTTCTTC
TRBV11-2	TRBJ2-7	.	TRBD2	CASSLVGQAGGEQYF	TGTGCCAGCAGCTTAGTAGGACAAGCGGGAGGCGAGCAGTACTTC
TRBV20-1	TRBJ2-3	.	.	CSARILAFTDTQYF	TGCAGTGCTAGGATCCTAGCATTCACAGATACGCAGTATTTT
TRBV5-8	TRBJ2-1	few	TRBD2	CASSPLAGAWEQFF	TGTGCCAGCAGCCCTCTAGCGGGAGCATGGGAGCAGTTCTTC
TRBV20-1	TRBJ2-7	.	.	CSASGVASDSYEQYF	TGCAGTGCTAGCGGGGTGGCTAGCGACTCCTACGAGCAGTACTTC